The 25 T cell receptor beta chains below all came from one sample that was sequenced in a study of T-cell memory formation after mild COVID-19. One entry per CDR3 protein, called by TCRdb with MiXCR from the 5' RACE reads. The table lists some 490,000 distinct CDR3 sequences, about 20% of them singletons. The material sequenced was PBMCs or a T cell subset sorted from them (not recorded which). The source is an adult woman who had mild COVID-19 (a few samples of this study predate the infection). Cell type and time point are not known.

The chain employs TRBV2 and TRBJ1-2; 7 bases are shared with TRBD1. V trimming: 0 bases; J trimming: 4 bases; junction bases outside the gene matches: 5. The CDR3 loop spans 15 amino acids. Germline V gene sequence: CDR1 SNHLY, CDR2 FYNNEI. DNA of the CDR3: TGTGCCAGCAGTGAAGCACCCACAGGGGCCTATGGCTACACCTTC. Protein product: CASSEAPTGAYGYTF. Using reference TRBV2 and TRBJ1-2 for the parts outside the CDR3, the full variable domain is EPEVTQTPSHQVTQMGQEVILRCVPISNHLYFYWYRQILGQKVEFLVSFYNNEISEKSEIFDDQFSVERPDGSNFTLKIRSTKLEDSAMYFCASSEAPTGAYGYTFGSGTRLTVV.

V and J are TRBV3-1 and TRBJ1-1; D is undetermined. The CDR3 length is 12 residues. Germline CDR1 reads LGHDT; CDR2 reads YNNKEL (reference sequence). Trimming removed 4 bases at V and 11 bases at J, with 14 bases between. The CDR3 sequence is CASSRSGASAFF. In DNA, the CDR3 is TGTGCCAGCAGCCGATCCGGCGCGTCGGCTTTCTTT.

The chain uses TRBV6-5 and TRBJ2-7; 7 bases align to TRBD1. The trim removed 6 bases at V and 6 bases at J, leaving 11 bases unmatched. The CDR3 runs 14 residues. Germline CDR1 MNHEY, CDR2 SVGAGI. Here the CDR3 DNA reads TGTGCCAGCAGCATAACAGGGGAGTCATCCGAGCAGTACTTC. Its protein is CASSITGESSEQYF.

A few counts support this clonotype. CDR3 nucleotide sequence: TGCGCCAGCAGCTTGTCCCCCCCGTATAATTCACCCCTCCACTTT. Translating gives CASSLSPPYNSPLHF. This sequence joins TRBV5-1 and TRBJ1-6; D is ambiguous. Trimming left V 1 base short and J 4 bases short, with 9 bases between. The germline gives CDR1 SGHRS, CDR2 YFSETQ. CDR3 length equals 15 residues.

This clonotype was seen at least ten times. V and J are TRBV20-1 and TRBJ2-1; 9 nucleotides match TRBD2. Trimming cost V 3 bases and J 0 bases; bases outside gene matches: 6. Per germline, CDR1 DFQATT and CDR2 SNEGSKA (reference sequence). CDR3 length: 16 residues. CDR3 residues: CSASGELAGSYNEQFF. The DNA for the CDR3 is TGCAGTGCTAGTGGGGAACTAGCGGGCTCCTACAATGAGCAGTTCTTC.

The table lists this clonotype with a few counts. The rearrangement links TRBV6-8 to TRBJ2-1, with D unclear. The CDR3 consists of 12 residues. Germline V lookup: CDR1 MNHGY, CDR2 SAAAGT. Trimming left V 8 bases short and J 3 bases short, with 8 bases between. The CDR3 bases are TGTGCCAGCCCCTCAGTCTACAATGAGCAGTTCTTC. Its protein product is CASPSVYNEQFF.

Only a few counts were recorded for this clonotype. The chain has TRBV5-5 and TRBJ2-1; D ambiguous. The CDR3 runs 15 residues. Trimming cost V 4 bases and J 0 bases, with 11 bases left between them. Germline V gene sequence: CDR1 SGHKS, CDR2 YYEKEE (reference sequence). The chain's CDR3 is CASSPDSFSYNEQFF. The CDR3 coding sequence is TGTGCCAGCAGCCCCGACTCCTTCTCCTACAATGAGCAGTTCTTC.

This clonotype was detected only a few times. The chain recombines TRBV9 with TRBJ2-7; 10 positions match TRBD2. Germline CDR1 SGDLS, CDR2 YYNGEE. The V and J ends lost 3 bases and 6 bases, in that order; junction bases with no gene match: 6. The CDR3 length is 14 residues. The CDR3 nucleotides read TGTGCCAGCAGCGAGAGCGGGAGGGCCGCCGAGCAGTACTTC. Protein product: CASSESGRAAEQYF.

The chain employs TRBV7-2 and TRBJ1-1; 8 bases are shared with TRBD1. Germline V gives CDR1 SGHTA, CDR2 FQGNSA. The CDR3 runs to 13 residues. Germline trimming cut 2 bases from V and 7 bases from J; bases unmatched to any gene: 3. This chain's CDR3 is CASSLSGQGEAFF. The DNA of the CDR3 is TGTGCCAGCAGCTTAAGCGGACAGGGTGAAGCTTTCTTT.

This chain uses TRBV30 with TRBJ2-7, with D possibly TRBD1 on 5 matching bases. The CDR3 is 12 residues long. V was trimmed by 0 bases and J by 5 bases, leaving 8 bases between them. Germline V CDR1 and CDR2: GTSNPN, SVGIG (reference sequence). The DNA for the CDR3 is TGTGCCTGGAGTGTGGCAGGGCACGAGCAGTACTTC. This codes for CAWSVAGHEQYF.

V is TRBV9 and J is TRBJ2-1; 7 bases are shared with TRBD1. Germline CDR1 SGDLS, CDR2 YYNGEE. This CDR3 is built from 16 residues. With 3 bases clipped from V and 0 bases from J, the junction kept 6 bases outside the gene matches. The chain's CDR3 is CASSAPQGSSYNEQFF. The CDR3 DNA follows: TGTGCCAGCAGCGCTCCACAGGGGAGCTCCTACAATGAGCAGTTCTTC.

The J gene is TRBJ2-1, the V gene TRBV5-1; D might be TRBD1 (6 bases). The CDR3 runs to 18 residues. Trimming cost V 1 base and J 0 bases, with 17 bases left between them. The germline gives CDR1 SGHRS, CDR2 YFSETQ. CDR3 protein: CASSLWGPPPSSYNEQFF. CDR3 DNA sequence: TGCGCCAGCAGCTTGTGGGGGCCGCCCCCGAGCTCCTACAATGAGCAGTTCTTC.

The sample holds a few counts of this clonotype. This sequence joins TRBV21-1 and TRBJ1-4. TRBV21-1 is a documented pseudogene. The CDR3 is 18 residues long. The CDR3: CASTEHGFRWSTNEKLFF. The CDR3, as DNA: TGTGCCAGCACCGAACACGGATTTAGGTGGTCTACTAATGAAAAACTGTTTTTT.

This clonotype was seen more than once but under ten times. The J gene is TRBJ1-2, the V gene TRBV5-1; no firm D call. This CDR3 comprises 14 residues. V shed 0 bases and J shed 14 bases, with 20 bases lying between them. Germline lookup yields CDR1 SGHRS and CDR2 YFSETQ. In nucleotides, the CDR3 is TGCGCCAGCAGCTTGGATGGTACTCTAGATTTACTTACCTTC. This codes for CASSLDGTLDLLTF.

The rearrangement uses TRBV24-1 and TRBJ2-1; 12 nucleotides match TRBD2. The CDR3 length is 15 residues. The ends lost 9 bases at V and 8 bases at J; junction bases unmatched: 10. The germline gives CDR1 KGHDR, CDR2 SFDVKD. For the CDR3, the DNA is TGTGCCACCTCTGGACTAGCGGGACGTGAGGATGAGCAGTTCTTC. Translating gives CATSGLAGREDEQFF.

The rearrangement uses TRBV6-5 and TRBJ2-7; 14 bases line up with TRBD2. Germline V gene lookup returns CDR1 MNHEY and CDR2 SVGAGI. The CDR3 is made up of 17 amino acids. V shed 6 bases and J 2 bases; nucleotides not matched to a gene: 9. This CDR3 is CASRPGLAGVAAYEQYF. The CDR3 DNA sequence: TGTGCCAGCAGGCCGGGACTAGCGGGAGTCGCTGCCTACGAGCAGTACTTC.

The V and J genes are TRBV20-1 and TRBJ1-2, with D tentatively TRBD1 (6 bases). Trimming cost V 3 bases and J 11 bases, with 19 bases left between them. The CDR3 runs 13 residues. Germline V gives CDR1 DFQATT, CDR2 SNEGSKA (reference sequence). The CDR3 spells CSARRGGTQAYTF. As DNA, the CDR3 is TGCAGTGCTAGGCGCGGAGGGACACAAGCATACACCTTC.

This clonotype was seen a few times. J is TRBJ2-3 and V is TRBV11-2, with 8 bases matching TRBD1. After removal of 2 bases from V and 5 bases from J, the junction contained 6 bases not matched to a gene. The CDR3 runs 15 residues. In germline, CDR1 is SGHAT, CDR2 FQNNGV. The CDR3 loop is CASSLLQGAGDTQYF. The CDR3 nucleotides are TGTGCCAGCAGCTTACTCCAGGGGGCAGGAGATACGCAGTATTTT.

This clonotype was observed a handful of times. This sequence joins TRBV29-1 and TRBJ1-2; D is undetermined. V lost 4 bases, J lost 6 bases, and 3 bases lay in between. The CDR3 is 9 amino acids. Per germline, CDR1 SQVTM and CDR2 ANQGSEA. This chain's CDR3 is CSVGDGYTF. The CDR3, as DNA: TGCAGCGTTGGGGATGGCTACACCTTC.

The chain has TRBV7-8 and TRBJ1-1; D may be TRBD1 (5 bases). Trimming shortened V by 5 bases and J by 0 bases, and 19 bases separated the two germline ends. The CDR3 is made up of 17 amino acids. Germline lookup yields CDR1 SGHVS and CDR2 FQNEAQ. The CDR3 loop reads CASSQGVNLLLNTEAFF. The CDR3 bases are TGTGCCAGCAGCCAAGGGGTAAATCTACTCTTGAACACTGAAGCTTTCTTT.

This clonotype was counted between two and nine times. The V gene is TRBV3-1, the J gene TRBJ1-1; 8 bases map to TRBD1. This CDR3 region has 12 residues. Unmatched junction bases numbered 6, after V lost 4 bases and J lost 11 bases. Germline-derived CDR1 and CDR2 are LGHDT and YNNKEL (reference sequence). As DNA, the CDR3 is TGTGCCAGCAGCCGTCGACAGGGGAGGGCTTTCTTT. It codes for CASSRRQGRAFF.

This sequence joins TRBV7-9 and TRBJ2-5; D remains unclear. The germline CDR1 and CDR2 sequences are SEHNR and FQNEAQ (reference sequence). CDR3 length: 13 residues. The germline V and J ends were trimmed by 5 bases and 6 bases, with 13 bases remaining between them. The CDR3, as DNA: TGTGCCAGCAGCCCGCCTGCCTCGAAGACCCAGTACTTC. Residues: CASSPPASKTQYF.

In DNA form, the CDR3 reads TGTGCCAGCAGCGGCGGGAGACCCAGCTCCTACAATGAGCAGTTCTTC. It yields the protein CASSGGRPSSYNEQFF. The chain combines TRBV7-2 with TRBJ2-1; TRBD2 aligns across 7 bases. V lost 5 bases and J lost 0; bases outside the gene matches: 7. CDR1 SGHTA and CDR2 FQGNSA come from the germline V gene. The CDR3 has 16 residues.

This clonotype was seen a handful of times. The chain combines TRBV7-2 with TRBJ2-5, with D perhaps being TRBD1 or TRBD2 (6 bases each). The V gene lost 4 bases and the J gene lost 5 bases, with 17 bases spanning the gap. The germline CDR1 and CDR2 sequences are SGHTA and FQGNSA. This CDR3 region has 15 residues. DNA of the CDR3: TGTGCCAGCAGCTCCCAGGGGTTGGAGGGGGAGACCCAGTACTTC. This encodes CASSSQGLEGETQYF.

V gene TRBV7-9 combines with J gene TRBJ2-2; 12 bases agree with TRBD1. The CDR3 has 17 residues. Germline trimming cut 5 bases from V and 4 bases from J; bases unmatched to any gene: 8. Germline CDR1 and CDR2: SEHNR and FQNEAQ (reference sequence). CDR3 nucleotide sequence: TGTGCCAGCAGCGGGGACAGGGGGCGAGGGAGCACCGGGGAGCTGTTTTTT. It yields the protein CASSGDRGRGSTGELFF.